The present T cell receptor (beta chain) was sequenced within a study of CD8 T cells in ankylosing spondylitis. Findings and limits, study-wide: There was reportedly significant enrichment of clones that were disease-linked in matched ankylosing spondylitis synovial fluid. As for the disease-linked clones, they showed a CD8+ phenotype and occurred at relatively low frequencies in peripheral blood. A TCR beta motif of several highly homologous variants seemed to mark ankylosing spondylitis blood.

Germline CDR1 and CDR2: DFQATT and SNEGSKA (reference sequence). Trimming took 3 bases from V and 1 from J, leaving 13 bases between them. The CDR3 is made up of 14 amino acids. Quantitative 5'-RACE with molecular barcodes was used to make the TCR beta libraries. TCRdb redid the calling of the 5' RACE reads with MiXCR, one entry per CDR3 protein. This sample has some 150,000 distinct CDR3 sequences, with over 10% found just once. In this sample, this clonotype turned up many times. Antigen specificity is unknown. The V gene is TRBV20-1, the J gene TRBJ2-7; tentative D call: TRBD2 (6 bases). The receptor's source is a female donor with ankylosing spondylitis or in good health (not recorded which). The specimen sequenced was blood, either unsorted or a sorted T cell fraction (not recorded which). The CDR3 DNA reads TGCAGTGCTAGGAAACAGGAGGGGTCCTACGAGCAGTACTTC. It translates to CSARKQEGSYEQYF.